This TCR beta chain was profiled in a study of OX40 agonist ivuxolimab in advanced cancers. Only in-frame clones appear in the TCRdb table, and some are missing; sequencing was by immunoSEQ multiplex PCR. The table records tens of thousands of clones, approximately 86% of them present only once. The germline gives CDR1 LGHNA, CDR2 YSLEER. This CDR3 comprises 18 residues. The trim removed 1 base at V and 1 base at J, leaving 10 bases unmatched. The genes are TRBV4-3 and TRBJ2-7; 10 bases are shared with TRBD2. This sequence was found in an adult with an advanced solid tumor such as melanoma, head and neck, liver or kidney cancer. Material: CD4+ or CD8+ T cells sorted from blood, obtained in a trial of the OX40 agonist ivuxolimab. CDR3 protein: CASSQGGPGTSVSYEQYF. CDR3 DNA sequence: TGCGCCAGCAGCCAAGGGGGCCCCGGGACTAGCGTATCCTACGAGCAGTACTTC.